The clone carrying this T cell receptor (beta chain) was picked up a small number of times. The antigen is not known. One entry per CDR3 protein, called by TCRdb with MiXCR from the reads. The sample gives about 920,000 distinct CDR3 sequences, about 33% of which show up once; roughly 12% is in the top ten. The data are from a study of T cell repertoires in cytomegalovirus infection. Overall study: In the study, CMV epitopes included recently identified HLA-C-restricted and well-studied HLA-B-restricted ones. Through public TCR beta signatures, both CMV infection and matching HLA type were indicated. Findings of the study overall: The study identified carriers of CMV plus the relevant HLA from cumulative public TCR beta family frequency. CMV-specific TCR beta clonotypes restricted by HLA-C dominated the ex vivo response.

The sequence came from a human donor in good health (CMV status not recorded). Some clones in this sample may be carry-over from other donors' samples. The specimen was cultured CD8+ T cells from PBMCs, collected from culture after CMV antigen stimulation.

CDR3 sequence (DNA): TGTGCCAGCAGCTTGCAGGTCAGCACAGATACGCAGTATTTT. Protein sequence: CASSLQVSTDTQYF. The genes are TRBV5-5 and TRBJ2-3, with D unresolved. CDR1 and CDR2 from the germline V gene are SGHKS and YYEKEE (reference sequence). The CDR3 runs 14 residues. V dropped 1 base and J dropped 0 bases, with 6 bases sitting between them.